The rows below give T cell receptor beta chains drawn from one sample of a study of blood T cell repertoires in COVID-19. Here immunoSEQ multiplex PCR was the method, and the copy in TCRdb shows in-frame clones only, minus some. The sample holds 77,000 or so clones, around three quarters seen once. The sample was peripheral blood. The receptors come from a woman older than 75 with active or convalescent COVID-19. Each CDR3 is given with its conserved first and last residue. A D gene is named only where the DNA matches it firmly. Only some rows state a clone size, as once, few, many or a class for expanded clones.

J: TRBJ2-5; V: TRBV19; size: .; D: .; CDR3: CASSMIWEEQETQYF; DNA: TGTGCCAGTAGTATGATATGGGAGGAGCAAGAGACCCAGTACTTC
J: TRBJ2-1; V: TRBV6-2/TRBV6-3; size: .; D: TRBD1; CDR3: CATSPGQGILYEQFF; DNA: TGTGCCACCAGTCCGGGACAGGGGATCCTTTATGAGCAGTTCTTC
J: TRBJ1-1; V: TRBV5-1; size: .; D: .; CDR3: CASSPEQGNTEAFF; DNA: TGCGCCAGCAGCCCGGAGCAGGGCAACACTGAAGCTTTCTTT
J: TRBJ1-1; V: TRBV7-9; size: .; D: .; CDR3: CASIHSGGAEAFF; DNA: TGTGCCAGCATCCATAGTGGGGGCGCTGAAGCTTTCTTT
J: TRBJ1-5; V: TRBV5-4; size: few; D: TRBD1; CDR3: CASRPSTVRDRGGQPQHF; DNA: TGTGCCAGCAGGCCTTCAACAGTCCGGGACAGGGGTGGACAGCCCCAGCATTTT
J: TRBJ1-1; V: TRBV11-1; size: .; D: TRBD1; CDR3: CASSPRTGIMNTEAFF; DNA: TGTGCCAGCAGCCCGAGGACAGGGATCATGAACACTGAAGCTTTCTTT
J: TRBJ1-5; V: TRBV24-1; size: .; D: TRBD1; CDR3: CATSGGVGQVGDQPQHF; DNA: TGTGCCACCAGTGGGGGGGTAGGACAGGTGGGCGATCAGCCCCAGCATTTT
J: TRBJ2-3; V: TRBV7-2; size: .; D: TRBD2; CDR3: CASRLSGGATDTQYF; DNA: TGTGCCAGCAGACTGAGCGGGGGGGCCACAGATACGCAGTATTTT
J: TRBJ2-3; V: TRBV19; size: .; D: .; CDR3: CASSIGHTDTQYF; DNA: TGTGCCAGTAGTATCGGACACACAGATACGCAGTATTTT
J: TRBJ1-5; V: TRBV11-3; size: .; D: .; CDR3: CASSPGHLSNQPQHF; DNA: TGTGCCAGCAGTCCTGGACACTTGAGCAATCAGCCCCAGCATTTT
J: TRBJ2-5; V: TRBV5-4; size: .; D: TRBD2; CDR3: CASSGTSGGAKETQYF; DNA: TGTGCCAGCAGCGGGACTAGCGGGGGGGCCAAAGAGACCCAGTACTTC
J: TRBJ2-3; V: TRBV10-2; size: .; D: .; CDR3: CASRPGGPSTDTQYF; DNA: TGCGCCAGCAGACCGGGGGGCCCAAGCACAGATACGCAGTATTTT
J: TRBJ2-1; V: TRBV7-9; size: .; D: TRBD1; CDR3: CASSHPVTGSDEQFF; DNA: TGTGCCAGCAGCCACCCGGTGACAGGGTCTGATGAGCAGTTCTTC
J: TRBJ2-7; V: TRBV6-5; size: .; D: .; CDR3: CASSYSSQGGEQYF; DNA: TGTGCCAGCAGTTACTCTTCGCAGGGTGGTGAGCAGTACTTC
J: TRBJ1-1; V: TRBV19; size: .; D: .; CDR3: CASSIGANLNTEAFF; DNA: TGTGCCAGTAGTATAGGGGCCAACCTTAACACTGAAGCTTTCTTT
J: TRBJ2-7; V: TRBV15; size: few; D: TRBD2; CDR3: CATSGPWGGEQYF; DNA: TGTGCCACCAGCGGACCTTGGGGGGGCGAGCAGTACTTC
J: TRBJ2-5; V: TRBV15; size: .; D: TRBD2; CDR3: CATSPSPGGGETQYF; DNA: TGTGCCACCAGCCCCTCCCCGGGGGGAGGAGAGACCCAGTACTTC
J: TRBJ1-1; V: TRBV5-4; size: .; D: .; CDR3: CASSGPRQRGTEAFF; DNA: TGTGCCAGCAGCGGACCCCGACAGCGGGGCACTGAAGCTTTCTTT
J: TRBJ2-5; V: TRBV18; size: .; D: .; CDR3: CASSPQGGETQYF; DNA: TGTGCCAGCTCACCTCAGGGCGGCGAGACCCAGTACTTC
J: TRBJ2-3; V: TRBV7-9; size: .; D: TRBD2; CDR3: CASSVAGAEDTQYF; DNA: TGTGCCAGCAGTGTAGCGGGGGCCGAGGATACGCAGTATTTT
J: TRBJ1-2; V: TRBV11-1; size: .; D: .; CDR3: CASSLAADFYGYTF; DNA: TGTGCCAGCAGCTTAGCGGCAGATTTCTATGGCTACACCTTC
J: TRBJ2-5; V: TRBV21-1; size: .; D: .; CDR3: CASSAPARLETGKETQYF; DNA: TGTGCCAGCAGCGCCCCGGCTCGTCTCGAGACGGGAAAAGAGACCCAGTACTTC
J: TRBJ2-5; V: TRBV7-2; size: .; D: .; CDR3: CASSLDYRAQGETQYF; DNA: TGTGCCAGCAGCTTAGATTACAGGGCCCAGGGGGAGACCCAGTACTTC
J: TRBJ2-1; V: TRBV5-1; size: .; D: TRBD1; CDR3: CASRPGQGGGEQFF; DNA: TGCGCCAGCAGGCCGGGACAGGGTGGGGGTGAGCAGTTCTTC
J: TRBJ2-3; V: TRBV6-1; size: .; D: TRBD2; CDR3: CASSDLAEDTQYF; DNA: TGTGCCAGCAGTGACCTAGCGGAGGATACGCAGTATTTT
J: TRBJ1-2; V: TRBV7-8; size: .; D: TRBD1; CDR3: CASSFSGTGRFGYTF; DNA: TGTGCCAGCAGCTTCTCCGGGACAGGGCGTTTCGGCTACACCTTC
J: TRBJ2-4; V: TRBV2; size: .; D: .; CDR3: CASRATAFKNIQYF; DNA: TGTGCCAGCAGGGCCACAGCTTTCAAAAACATTCAGTACTTC